These 5 T cell receptor beta chains were all obtained from the same sample, sequenced in a study of tumor-infiltrating lymphocytes in primary liver carcinoma. From 500 ng of total RNA, TCR beta-specific cDNA was reverse-transcribed using a constant-region primer. Sequencing libraries for TCR beta derived from three nested multiplex PCR rounds that used slightly modified ARM-PCR. PCR rounds one and two used TRBV1-TRBV30 forward primers with a C-beta reverse primer for around 11 cycles each. TCRdb analysed the multiplex PCR reads with MiXCR anew, one entry per CDR3 protein. The sample contains around 47,000 distinct CDR3 sequences, about three quarters of which appear only once. Co-extraction of both nucleic acids (RNA and DNA) used roughly 19-33 mg of unsorted bulk tissue. Source material: liver tumor tissue from sampling region 2. Subset indicated: tumor region T2, inferior pole. The origin of the receptors is a man in his forties or fifties with primary liver carcinoma and hepatitis B virus infection.

The chain links TRBV29-1 to TRBJ2-3; TRBD1 agrees at 10 bases. Germline CDR1 and CDR2: SQVTM and ANQGSEA. Unmatched junction bases numbered 11, after V lost 6 bases and J lost 8 bases. There are 14 residues in the CDR3. CDR3: CSVPGTGASGTQYF. The CDR3 DNA reads as TGCAGCGTCCCCGGGACAGGGGCGTCAGGTACGCAGTATTTT.

This clonotype was picked up many times. V is TRBV9 and J is TRBJ1-1; D uncertain. V lost 4 bases to trimming and J lost 3 bases, with 10 bases between them. Germline CDR1 is SGDLS and CDR2 is YYNGEE. This CDR3 has 13 residues. CDR3 in DNA: TGTGCCAGCAGCAGCAGGAGTGACACTGAAGCTTTCTTT. It is translated as CASSSRSDTEAFF. Combining the CDR3 with reference TRBV9 and TRBJ1-1 gives the whole variable domain DSGVTQTPKHLITATGQRVTLRCSPRSGDLSVYWYQQSLDQGLQFLIQYYNGEERAKGNILERFSAQQFPDLHSELNLSSLELGDSALYFCASSSRSDTEAFFGQGTRLTVV.

The rearrangement uses TRBV11-1 and TRBJ1-6, with TRBD1 as a possible D gene (5 bases). The germline V and J ends were trimmed by 11 bases and 9 bases, with 17 bases remaining between them. Germline V CDR1 and CDR2: SGHAT, FQDESV (reference sequence). This CDR3 is 13 amino acids long. CDR3 nucleotides: TGTGCCGGTAGCCGGACATTGGCTTCACCCCTCCACTTT. It yields the protein CAGSRTLASPLHF.

A few counts support this clonotype. The conserved closing phenylalanine or tryptophan is absent in this CDR3, likely reflecting a read error. This chain joins TRBV29-1 and TRBJ2-7; D ambiguous. CDR3 size: 12 residues. The germline V gene encodes CDR1 SQVTM and CDR2 ANQGSEA. Trimming took off 5 bases at V and 9 bases at J, with 17 bases between the two ends. CDR3 DNA: TGCAGCGTTAGAGACGTGGGTAACGGGCAGTACCTC. It codes for CSVRDVGNGQYL.

Only a few counts were recorded for this clonotype. The junction departs from germline at one end; a sequencing error may be responsible. V is TRBV4-1 and J is TRBJ1-1, with D maybe TRBD1 (5 bases). The CDR3 runs 16 residues. Germline V lookup: CDR1 MGHRA, CDR2 YSYEKL. CDR3 amino acids: CAGSQGDRGRDTEAFF. The DNA for the CDR3 is TGCGCCGGCAGCCAAGGTGACCGGGGGAGGGACACTGAAGCTTTCTTT.